The 8 T cell receptor beta chains below were found in one sample sequenced in a study of blood T cell repertoires in COVID-19 (TCRdb year 2020). Libraries were built with the immunoSEQ multiplex PCR assay. TCRdb carries this immuneACCESS record with in-frame sequences only. Its versions omit some clonotypes, under half of them owing to an unresolved V gene in the studies checked, with the rest unexplained. In all, the sample holds approximately 230,000 clones, and over 80% of those were seen once. Of the sample, under 2.5% falls within the top ten clones. The sample comprised PBMCs or T cells enriched from blood (not recorded which). These receptors originate from a woman between 18 and 29 years old who had recovered from COVID-19.

About this clone itself: The sample carries other DNA sequences with the same CDR3. The CDR3 region has the DNA TGTGCCAGCAGTCCAGGGGGGACTGAAGCTTTCTTT. It is translated as CASSPGGTEAFF. V is TRBV7-9 and J is TRBJ1-1; 7 positions match TRBD1. The CDR3 spans 12 residues. Germline loops: CDR1 SEHNR, CDR2 FQNEAQ (reference sequence). Germline trimming cut 6 bases from V and 5 bases from J; bases unmatched to any gene: 3.

This clone was recorded a few times. This chain links TRBV14 with TRBJ1-6, with D hard to call. Trimming pared 4 bases from V and 1 base from J, leaving 8 bases between. CDR3 size: 15 residues. The germline gives CDR1 SGHDN, CDR2 FVKESK. CDR3 DNA: TGTGCCAGCAGCCCTCTCGCGTCCTATAATTCACCCCTCCACTTT. Its translation: CASSPLASYNSPLHF.

The chain carries TRBV7-9 and TRBJ1-1, with D possibly being TRBD1 (5 bases). The CDR3 extends over 14 amino acids. Trimming left V 3 bases short and J 3 bases short, with 11 bases between. Germline CDR1 is SEHNR and CDR2 is FQNEAQ (reference sequence). The chain's CDR3 is CASSFYSGDTEAFF. CDR3 nucleotide sequence: TGTGCCAGCAGCTTTTATTCGGGGGACACTGAAGCTTTCTTT.

The rearrangement links TRBV18 to TRBJ1-1; D ambiguous. From germline, CDR1 is KGHSH and CDR2 LQKENI. This CDR3 has 13 residues. V was trimmed by 4 bases and J by 6 bases, leaving 12 bases between them. CDR3 region: CASSLEGGAEAFF. In DNA form, the CDR3 reads TGTGCCAGCTCACTGGAGGGCGGGGCTGAAGCTTTCTTT.

The V gene is TRBV28, the J gene TRBJ1-5, with D maybe TRBD1 (6 bases). V dropped 2 bases and J dropped 4 bases, with 15 bases sitting between them. Germline V gene sequence: CDR1 MDHEN, CDR2 SYDVKM. The CDR3 runs 16 residues. This CDR3 reads CASSLGGGRGNQPQHF. The CDR3 DNA sequence: TGTGCCAGCAGTTTAGGCGGTGGCAGGGGAAATCAGCCCCAGCATTTT.

This clone was counted a few times. V usage is TRBV5-6 and J usage is TRBJ2-3; 11 bases agree with TRBD2. In germline, CDR1 is SGHDT, CDR2 YYEEEE. The CDR3 is 16 residues long. V shed 3 bases and J 1 base; nucleotides not matched to a gene: 4. The CDR3 is CASSSRLAGRTDTQYF. CDR3 coding DNA: TGTGCCAGCAGCTCCCGACTAGCGGGACGCACAGATACGCAGTATTTT.

CDR3 sequence (DNA): TGTGCCAGCAGCCGTGGACTAGCGGGTAGCACAGATACGCAGTATTTT. Residues: CASSRGLAGSTDTQYF. The V gene is TRBV7-9, the J gene TRBJ2-3; 11 positions match TRBD2. The germline gives CDR1 SEHNR, CDR2 FQNEAQ (reference sequence). V lost 5 bases and J lost 0; bases outside the gene matches: 4. The CDR3 has 16 amino acids. Looking up the rest from reference TRBV7-9 and TRBJ2-3 gives the full variable domain: DTGVSQNPRHKITKRGQNVTFRCDPISEHNRLYWYRQTLGQGPEFLTYFQNEAQLEKSRLLSDRFSAERPKGSFSTLEIQRTEQGDSAMYLCASSRGLAGSTDTQYFGPGTRLTVL.

The table lists this clone with a count of one. The genes are TRBV7-6 and TRBJ1-1; TRBD1 might be the D (6 bases). V lost 5 bases to trimming and J lost 1 base, with 8 bases between them. In germline, CDR1 is SGHVS, CDR2 FNYEAQ. CDR3 size: 13 residues. The DNA of the CDR3 is TGTGCCAGCAGCGTACAGGGGAACACTGAAGCTTTCTTT. This codes for CASSVQGNTEAFF.